The entry below gives a single T cell receptor (beta chain) sequence along with its context. The sample is drawn from a study of blood T cell repertoires in COVID-19. The wider study: The United States, Italy and Spain were the sources of the acute and convalescent COVID-19 samples. T cells, B-cell-depleted T cells, or PBMCs provided the cDNA or gDNA that served as material.

Germline CDR1 reads LNHDA; CDR2 reads SQIVND (reference sequence). V shed 7 bases, J shed 4 bases, and the junction held 5 bases outside the gene matches. The CDR3 sequence is 14 residues long. In the study's own analysis: Estimated nucleated cell counts came from reference gene primer amplification. TCRdb's copy holds only in-frame clones and misses some; the assay was immunoSEQ multiplex PCR. V and J calls and clone size come straight from that table; D and trimming were deduced from the DNA. In the table there are more than 200,000 clones, around four fifths of which are singletons. The sequenced sample was peripheral blood. The source of this sequence is a man in his fifties or sixties with acute or convalescent COVID-19. The chain employs TRBV19 and TRBJ2-3; 10 bases align to TRBD2. The CDR3 bases are TGTGCCAGTACTAGCGGGAGAGGGGCAGATACGCAGTATTTT. This translates into CASTSGRGADTQYF.